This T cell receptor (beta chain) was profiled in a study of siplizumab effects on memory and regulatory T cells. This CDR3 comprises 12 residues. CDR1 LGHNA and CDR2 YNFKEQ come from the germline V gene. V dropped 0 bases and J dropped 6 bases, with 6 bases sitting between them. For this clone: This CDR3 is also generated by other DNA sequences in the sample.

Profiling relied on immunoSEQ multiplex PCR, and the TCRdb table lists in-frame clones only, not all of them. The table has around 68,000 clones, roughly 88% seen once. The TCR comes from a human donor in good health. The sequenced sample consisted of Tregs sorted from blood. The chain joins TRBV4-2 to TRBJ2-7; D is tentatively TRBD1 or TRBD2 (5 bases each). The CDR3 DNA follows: TGTGCCAGCAGCCAAGATGGGGGCGAGCAGTACTTC. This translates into CASSQDGGEQYF.